The rows below give T cell receptor beta chains drawn from one sample of a study of cytotoxic CD8 clonotypes in ibrutinib-treated CLL. Method: immunoSEQ multiplex PCR; TCRdb's copy keeps in-frame clones and lacks some. The sample includes around 70,000 clones, roughly 83% seen only once; the top ten take more than 30%. The material was PBMCs, obtained after 24 months of ibrutinib treatment. The receptors were sampled from a human donor with chronic lymphocytic leukemia. The CDR3 runs from the conserved cysteine through the conserved F or W. A D gene is named only where the DNA matches it firmly. Clone size appears in some rows only: once, few, many, or a class for an expanded clone.

j_call,clone_size,d_call,v_call,cdr3_nt,cdr3_aa
TRBJ1-1,.,TRBD1,TRBV6-1,TGTGCCAGCAGGGGGGAGGGGGCGAGGGCTGAAGCTTTCTTT,CASRGEGARAEAFF
TRBJ1-2,.,TRBD1,TRBV5-1,TGCGCCAGCAGCAGGGACAGCACTAACTATGGCTACACCTTC,CASSRDSTNYGYTF
TRBJ2-3,.,TRBD2,TRBV12-5,TGTGCTAGTGCCTCTAGCGGGAGGCTCCACACAGATACGCAGTATTTT,CASASSGRLHTDTQYF
TRBJ2-7,.,TRBD2,TRBV7-6,TGTGCCAGCAGCTTAGTTGGCGGGCTAGCGGACTACGAGCAGTACTTC,CASSLVGGLADYEQYF
TRBJ2-1,once,TRBD2,TRBV19,TGTGCCAGTAGTCCTCCCGGACTAGCGGTGGCCTACAATGAGCAGTTCTTC,CASSPPGLAVAYNEQFF
TRBJ2-3,few,.,TRBV7-6,TGTGCCAGCAGCTCCCCAATAGAGGATACGCAGTATTTT,CASSSPIEDTQYF
TRBJ2-4,.,TRBD1,TRBV5-1,TGCGCCAGCAGCAAGGGACAGGGGGACATTCAGTACTTC,CASSKGQGDIQYF
TRBJ2-7,.,TRBD2,TRBV7-6,TGTGCCAGCAGCTTAGTGGCTAGCGGTTCCTACGAGCAGTACTTC,CASSLVASGSYEQYF
TRBJ2-1,few,.,TRBV5-1,TGCGCCAGCAGCCATTCAGGGGCGGCTGAAAATGAGCAGTTCTTC,CASSHSGAAENEQFF
TRBJ2-1,.,TRBD2,TRBV4-2,TGTGCCAGCAGCCTATGGTTTACCCCCGGGACTAGCGGGAGCGGGAATGAGCAGTTCTTC,CASSLWFTPGTSGSGNEQFF
TRBJ1-3,.,TRBD1,TRBV30,TGTGCCTACACGATGGGGACAGGGGGAAACACCATATATTTT,CAYTMGTGGNTIYF
TRBJ2-7,.,TRBD1,TRBV6-5,TGTGCCAGCAGAATCGGACAGGGATACGAGCAGTACTTC,CASRIGQGYEQYF
TRBJ2-4,.,.,TRBV7-2,TGTGCCAGCAGCTTAGGTCAACAAAACATTCAGTACTTC,CASSLGQQNIQYF
TRBJ2-1,.,TRBD2,TRBV11-3,TGTGCCAGCAGCTTCGGTTCCGGGAGGGCCACCTACAATGAGCAGTTCTTC,CASSFGSGRATYNEQFF
TRBJ2-3,.,TRBD2,TRBV6-4,TGTGCCAGCAGTGACAATCTCGCGGGGGCAGATACGCAGTATTTT,CASSDNLAGADTQYF
TRBJ2-3,.,.,TRBV15,TGTGCCACCTCCCAAAAGGGCACAGATACGCAGTATTTT,CATSQKGTDTQYF
TRBJ1-5,.,.,TRBV7-2,TGTGCCAGCAGCTTAGTAGGAGGGGATCAGCCCCAGCATTTT,CASSLVGGDQPQHF
TRBJ2-1,.,TRBD2,TRBV4-3,TGCGCCAGCAGCCCAACTAGCGGGAGCCCCAAGGAGTTCTTC,CASSPTSGSPKEFF
TRBJ2-1,.,TRBD1,TRBV29-1,TGCAGCGTTGTAGACTACAGGGTGAGTCAGGGGGATGAGCAGTTCTTC,CSVVDYRVSQGDEQFF
TRBJ2-3,.,TRBD2,TRBV7-7,TGTGCTAGCAGCTTCAAGGTGGGAGGGCTCGATACGCAGTATTTT,CASSFKVGGLDTQYF
TRBJ1-1,.,.,TRBV7-9,TGTGCCAGCAGCTTGGCAGGGGACACTGAAGCTTTCTTT,CASSLAGDTEAFF
TRBJ1-1,.,TRBD1,TRBV18,TGTGCCAGCTTGTCAACAGGGGGAAGTGGCACTGAAGCTTTCTTT,CASLSTGGSGTEAFF